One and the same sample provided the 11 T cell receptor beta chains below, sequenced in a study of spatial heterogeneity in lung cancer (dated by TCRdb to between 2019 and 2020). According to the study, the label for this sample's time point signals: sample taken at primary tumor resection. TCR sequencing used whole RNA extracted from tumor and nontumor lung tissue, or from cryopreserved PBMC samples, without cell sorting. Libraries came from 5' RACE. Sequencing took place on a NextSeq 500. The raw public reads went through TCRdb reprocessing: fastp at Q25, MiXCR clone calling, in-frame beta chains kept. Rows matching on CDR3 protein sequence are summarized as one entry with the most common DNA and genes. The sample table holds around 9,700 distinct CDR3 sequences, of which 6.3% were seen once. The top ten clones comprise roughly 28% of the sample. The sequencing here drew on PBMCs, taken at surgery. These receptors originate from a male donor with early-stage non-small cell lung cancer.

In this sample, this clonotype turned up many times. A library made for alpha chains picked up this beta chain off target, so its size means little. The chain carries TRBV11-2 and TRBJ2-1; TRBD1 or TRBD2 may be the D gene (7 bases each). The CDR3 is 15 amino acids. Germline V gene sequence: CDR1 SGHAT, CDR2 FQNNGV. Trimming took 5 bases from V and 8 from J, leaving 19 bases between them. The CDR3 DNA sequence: TGTGCCAGCAGCAACAGGGGACCGAGCGGGGATGAGCAGTTCTTC. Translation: CASSNRGPSGDEQFF. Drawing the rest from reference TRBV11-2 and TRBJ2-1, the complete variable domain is EAGVAQSPRYKIIEKRQSVAFWCNPISGHATLYWYQQILGQGPKLLIQFQNNGVVDDSQLPKDRFSAERLKGVDSTLKIQPAKLEDSAVYLCASSNRGPSGDEQFFGPGTRLTVL.

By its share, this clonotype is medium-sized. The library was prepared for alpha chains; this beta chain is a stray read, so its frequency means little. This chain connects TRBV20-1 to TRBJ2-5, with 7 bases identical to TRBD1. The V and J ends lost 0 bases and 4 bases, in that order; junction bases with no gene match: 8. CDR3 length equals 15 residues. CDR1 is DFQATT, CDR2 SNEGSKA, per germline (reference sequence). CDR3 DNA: TGCAGTGCTAGAGACGGCGGACAGGTTTTAGAGACCCAGTACTTC. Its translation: CSARDGGQVLETQYF.

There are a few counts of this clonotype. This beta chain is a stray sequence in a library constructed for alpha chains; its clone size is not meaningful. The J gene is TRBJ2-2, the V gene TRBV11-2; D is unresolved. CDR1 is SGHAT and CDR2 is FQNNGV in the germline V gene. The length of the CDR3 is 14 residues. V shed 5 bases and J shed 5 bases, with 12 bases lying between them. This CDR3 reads CASSATYSTGELFF. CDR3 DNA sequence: TGTGCCAGCAGCGCCACGTACTCGACCGGGGAGCTGTTTTTT.

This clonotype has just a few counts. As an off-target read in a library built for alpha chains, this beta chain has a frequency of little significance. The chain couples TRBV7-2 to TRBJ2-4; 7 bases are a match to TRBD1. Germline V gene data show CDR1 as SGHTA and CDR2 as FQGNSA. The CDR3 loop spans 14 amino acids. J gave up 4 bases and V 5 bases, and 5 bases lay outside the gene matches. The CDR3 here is CASSPYRGKNIQYF. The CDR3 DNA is TGTGCCAGCAGCCCCTACAGGGGAAAAAACATTCAGTACTTC.

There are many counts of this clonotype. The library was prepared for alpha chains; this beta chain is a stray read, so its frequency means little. The CDR3 region is CASSVGPPSAAGELFF. CDR3 nucleotide sequence: TGTGCCAGCAGCGTAGGACCCCCTAGCGCAGCCGGGGAGCTGTTTTTT. This chain joins TRBV9 and TRBJ2-2, with D tentatively TRBD2 (6 bases). The V and J ends lost 0 bases and 6 bases respectively, with 15 bases between them. The CDR3 length is 16 residues. Germline V lookup: CDR1 SGDLS, CDR2 YYNGEE. Full variable domain (rest looked up from reference TRBV9 and TRBJ2-2): DSGVTQTPKHLITATGQRVTLRCSPRSGDLSVYWYQQSLDQGLQFLIQYYNGEERAKGNILERFSAQQFPDLHSELNLSSLELGDSALYFCASSVGPPSAAGELFFGEGSRLTVL.

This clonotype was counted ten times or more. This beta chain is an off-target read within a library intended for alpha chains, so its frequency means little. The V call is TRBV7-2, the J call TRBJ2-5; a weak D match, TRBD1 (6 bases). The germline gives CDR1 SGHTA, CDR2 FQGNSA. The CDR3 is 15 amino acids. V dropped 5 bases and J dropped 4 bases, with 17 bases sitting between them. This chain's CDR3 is CASSPHGRGRETQYF. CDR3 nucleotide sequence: TGTGCCAGCAGCCCTCACGGCAGGGGCCGAGAGACCCAGTACTTC.

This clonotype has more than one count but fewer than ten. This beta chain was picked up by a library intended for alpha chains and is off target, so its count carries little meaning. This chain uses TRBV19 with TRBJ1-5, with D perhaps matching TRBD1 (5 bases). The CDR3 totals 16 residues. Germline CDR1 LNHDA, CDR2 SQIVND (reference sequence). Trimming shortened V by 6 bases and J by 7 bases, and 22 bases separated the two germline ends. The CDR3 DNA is TGTGCCAGTAGCCCTCCTTTCGGGGCTCCGGGCCAGCCCCAGCATTTT. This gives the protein CASSPPFGAPGQPQHF.

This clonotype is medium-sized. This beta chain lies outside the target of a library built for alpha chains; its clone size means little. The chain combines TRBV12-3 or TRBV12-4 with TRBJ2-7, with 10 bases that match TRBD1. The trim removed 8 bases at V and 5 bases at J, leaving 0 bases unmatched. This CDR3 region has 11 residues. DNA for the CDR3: TGTGCCAGCGGGACAGGGGACGAGCAGTACTTC. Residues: CASGTGDEQYF.

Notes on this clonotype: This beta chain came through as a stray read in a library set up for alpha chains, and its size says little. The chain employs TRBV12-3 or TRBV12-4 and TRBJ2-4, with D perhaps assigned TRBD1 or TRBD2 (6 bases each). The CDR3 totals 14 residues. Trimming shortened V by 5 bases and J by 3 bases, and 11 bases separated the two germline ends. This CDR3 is CASSPGGIKNIQYF. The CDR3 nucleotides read TGTGCCAGCAGTCCCGGGGGCATCAAAAACATTCAGTACTTC.

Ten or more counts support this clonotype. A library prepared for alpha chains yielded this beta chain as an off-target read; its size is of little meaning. CDR3 sequence: CASSVELAGGPQFF. The CDR3 nucleotides read TGTGCCAGCAGTGTTGAACTAGCGGGAGGGCCCCAGTTCTTC. V and J are TRBV6-1 and TRBJ2-1; 13 bases are a match to TRBD2. Unmatched junction bases numbered 7, after V lost 4 bases and J lost 13 bases. There are 14 residues in the CDR3. The germline V gene encodes CDR1 MNHNS and CDR2 SASEGT.

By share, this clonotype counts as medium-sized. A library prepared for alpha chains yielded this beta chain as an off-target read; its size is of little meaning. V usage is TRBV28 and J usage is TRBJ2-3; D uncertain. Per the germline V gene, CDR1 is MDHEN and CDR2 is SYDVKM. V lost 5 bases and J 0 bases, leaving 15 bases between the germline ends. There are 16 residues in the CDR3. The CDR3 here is CASSTTSGSSTDTQYF. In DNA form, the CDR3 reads TGTGCCAGCAGTACGACATCCGGATCTAGCACAGATACGCAGTATTTT.